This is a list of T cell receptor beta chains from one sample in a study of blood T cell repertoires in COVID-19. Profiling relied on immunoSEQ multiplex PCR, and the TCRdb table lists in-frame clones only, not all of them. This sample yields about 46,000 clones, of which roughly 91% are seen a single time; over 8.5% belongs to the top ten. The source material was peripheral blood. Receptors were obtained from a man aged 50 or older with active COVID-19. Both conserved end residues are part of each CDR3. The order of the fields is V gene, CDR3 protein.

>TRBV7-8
CASSLYQGGSPLHF
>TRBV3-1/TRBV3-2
CASSQHGEDSPLHF
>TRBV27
CASSFLTQVSEQYF
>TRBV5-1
CASSLGYRGSTDTQYF
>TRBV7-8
CASSLGQGGDNQPQHF
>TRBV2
CASRSSGSDEQYF
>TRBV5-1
CASSLDSGVQAYEQYF
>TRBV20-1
CSAGPGEQYF
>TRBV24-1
CATSDTRLAGDETQYF
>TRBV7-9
CASSLALEDTIYF
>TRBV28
CASSPGGSGANVLTF
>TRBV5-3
CARSFDRVNTEAFF
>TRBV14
CASSRDSSTDTQYF
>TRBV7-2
CASSLAGLAGGLETQYF
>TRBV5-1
CASSPRTSVYEQYF
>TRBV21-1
CASSPDGAQAPYNEQFF
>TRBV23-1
CASSQSGEGDLSYEQYF
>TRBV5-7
CASSLGQGEEQYF
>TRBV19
CASSTNRDTEAFF
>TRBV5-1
CASSLETQGYEQYF
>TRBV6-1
CASSEDGRETSAYNEQFF
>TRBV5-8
CASSLSLTHYSNQPQHF
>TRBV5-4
CASSFRAGHYEQYF
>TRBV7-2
CASSLPGDSPLHF
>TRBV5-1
CASSLDTGGLANYGYTF
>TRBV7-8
CASSPGQGVTYGYTF
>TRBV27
CASRPGLASYTQYF
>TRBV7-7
CASSAMDRGTQYF